Reported below is one TCR beta chain. Its antigen is as yet unknown. Generated by immunoSEQ multiplex PCR, the TCRdb table keeps only in-frame clones and is missing some. The sample has 410,000 or so clones, 80% to 95% seen once; the top ten hold less than 2%. This sample is part of a study of Ad26.COV2.S vaccination and SARS-CoV-2 variants. Study-wide context: Ad26.COV2.S was injected intramuscularly once or twice, 56 days apart.

Treatment here: 15 to 20 received Ad26.COV2.S at low or high dose, single or two shots; roughly 5 received placebo; per-sample allocation not given. The samples were gathered on day 63 after the first injection of vaccine or placebo. The V end was cut by 3 bases, the J end by 7 bases, with 16 bases between. Germline V gene data show CDR1 as MDHEN and CDR2 as SYDVKM. This CDR3 has 15 residues. Whole-study findings and limits: Vaccinees displayed broader spike-specific TCR repertoires than placebo recipients. Researchers reported similar non-spike TCR breadth in vaccine and placebo recipients.

The chain couples TRBV28 to TRBJ2-4; D tentatively fits TRBD1 or TRBD2 (5 bases each). This sequence was found in a person between 18 and 59 years old who received the Ad26.COV2.S COVID-19 vaccine or a placebo. The specimen comprised peripheral blood, sampled in a trial of Ad26.COV2.S vaccine versus placebo. The CDR3 sequence: CASSFPRGVSNIQYF. The CDR3 DNA sequence: TGTGCCAGCAGTTTCCCCCGGGGCGTAAGCAACATTCAGTACTTC.